This entry lists 24 T cell receptor beta chains sequenced from one sample in a study of Ad26.COV2.S vaccination and SARS-CoV-2 variants. Sequenced by immunoSEQ multiplex PCR; TCRdb stores in-frame clones only, minus some. Of roughly 700,000 clones listed, 89% were seen once; the top ten hold about 1.5%. Documented treatment: 19 received Ad26.COV2.S at low or high dose, single or two shots; 5 received placebo; per-sample allocation not given. Sampling was performed 63 days after the first vaccine or placebo injection. Sequencing was performed on peripheral blood, taken in a trial of Ad26.COV2.S vaccine versus placebo. Every receptor here comes from a person aged 18-60 years who received the Ad26.COV2.S COVID-19 vaccine or a placebo.

The rearrangement uses TRBV7-2 and TRBJ2-7, with D possibly being TRBD2 (6 bases). V was shortened by 4 bases and J by 7 bases, with 14 bases between the two germline ends. From germline, CDR1 is SGHTA and CDR2 FQGNSA. The CDR3 is 13 residues long. The DNA of the CDR3 is TGTGCCAGCAGCTATTGGGACTCCTCGGAGCAGTACTTC. This sequence encodes CASSYWDSSEQYF.

The V call is TRBV6-2 or TRBV6-3, the J call TRBJ2-5; the D is unclear. V shed 3 bases and J shed 5 bases, with 10 bases lying between them. Per germline, CDR1 MNHEY and CDR2 SVGEGT. This CDR3 contains 13 residues. The CDR3 coding sequence is TGTGCCAGCAGTTATAGGCCAGAGGAGACCCAGTACTTC. It specifies CASSYRPEETQYF.

J is TRBJ2-4 and V is TRBV19; D not resolved. This CDR3 is 15 amino acids long. Germline V lookup: CDR1 LNHDA, CDR2 SQIVND (reference sequence). V was cut by 5 bases and J by 1 base, with 12 bases left in between. CDR3: CASSSQLSAKNIQYF. In DNA form, the CDR3 reads TGTGCCAGTAGTTCCCAACTATCCGCCAAAAACATTCAGTACTTC.

The V and J genes are TRBV19 and TRBJ2-2, with D maybe TRBD1 (6 bases). In germline, CDR1 is LNHDA, CDR2 SQIVND (reference sequence). V lost 7 bases and J 7 bases, leaving 16 bases between the germline ends. The length of the CDR3 is 14 residues. DNA for the CDR3: TGTGCCAGTACCCTGACAGGCCAAAGCGGGGAGCTGTTTTTT. Protein sequence: CASTLTGQSGELFF.

The chain recombines TRBV30 with TRBJ1-3, with unresolved D. Germline values: CDR1 GTSNPN, CDR2 SVGIG (reference sequence). Deletions cut 1 base from V and 0 bases from J, with 10 bases between. The CDR3 contains 15 residues. The CDR3 DNA sequence: TGTGCCTGGAGTGATGTACCCTTCTCTGGAAACACCATATATTTT. It codes for CAWSDVPFSGNTIYF.

J is TRBJ2-1 and V is TRBV27; no definite D call. There are 14 residues in the CDR3. Per germline, CDR1 MNHEY and CDR2 SMNVEV (reference sequence). The CDR3 sequence: CPQPWGKSYNEQFF. CDR3 coding DNA: TGTCCCCAGCCGTGGGGTAAATCCTACAATGAGCAGTTCTTC.

V usage is TRBV30 and J usage is TRBJ1-1; 10 nucleotides line up with TRBD1. The CDR3 contains 16 residues. Germline values: CDR1 GTSNPN, CDR2 SVGIG (reference sequence). V gave up 3 bases and J gave up 5 bases; unmatched junction bases: 12. In DNA, the CDR3 is TGTGCCTGGAGAGCCCCTGGGGACAGGGGAGAAACTGAAGCTTTCTTT. This translates into CAWRAPGDRGETEAFF.

This sequence joins TRBV5-4 and TRBJ2-2; D not resolved. Germline assignment: CDR1 SGHNT and CDR2 YYREEE (reference sequence). The length of the CDR3 is 13 residues. With 4 bases removed from V and 3 bases from J, the gap between germline ends came to 7 bases. The CDR3, as DNA: TGTGCCAGCAGCCTGAGCTACACCGGGGAGCTGTTTTTT. It translates to CASSLSYTGELFF.

The rearrangement uses TRBV3-1 (or the pseudogene TRBV3-2) and TRBJ1-4; D is undetermined. Looked up from germline, CDR1 is LGHDT and CDR2 is YNNKEL (reference sequence). This CDR3 contains 14 residues. Trimming stripped 0 bases from V and 11 bases from J, with 13 bases between. The CDR3 DNA reads TGTGCCAGCAGCCAAGATCATGAGGTTTTGAAACTGTTTTTT. Translated: CASSQDHEVLKLFF.

The CDR3 sequence is CASSSLGGGSHNEQFF. Written as DNA, the CDR3 is TGTGCCAGCAGCTCCCTAGGGGGGGGATCCCACAATGAGCAGTTCTTC. This chain joins TRBV5-4 and TRBJ2-1, with a possible D match to TRBD2 (7 bases). This CDR3 region has 16 residues. CDR1 and CDR2 (germline): SGHNT, YYREEE (reference sequence). V lost 3 bases, J lost 5 bases, and 18 bases lay in between. Together with reference TRBV5-4 and TRBJ2-1, the CDR3 gives the full variable domain: ETGVTQSPTHLIKTRGQQVTLRCSSQSGHNTVSWYQQALGQGPQFIFQYYREEENGRGNFPPRFSGLQFPNYSSELNVNALELDDSALYLCASSSLGGGSHNEQFFGPGTRLTVL.

The gene calls are TRBV5-4 and TRBJ2-5; maybe TRBD1 (7 bases). The germline V and J ends were trimmed by 4 bases and 7 bases, with 17 bases remaining between them. From germline, CDR1 is SGHNT and CDR2 YYREEE (reference sequence). CDR3 size: 14 residues. This CDR3 is CASSPRGEPATQYF. For the CDR3, the DNA is TGTGCCAGCAGCCCCAGGGGGGAGCCGGCGACCCAGTACTTC.

This chain uses TRBV7-3 with TRBJ1-6; 7 bases map to TRBD1. Trimming at V came to 0 bases and at J to 6 bases, leaving 11 bases not matched to a gene. From germline, CDR1 is SGHTA and CDR2 FQGTGA. This CDR3 region has 18 residues. CDR3 in DNA: TGTGCCAGCAGCTTAACCAGCCCCGCAGCAGGGGGTAATTCACCCCTCCACTTT. Its protein product is CASSLTSPAAGGNSPLHF.

This chain connects TRBV7-6 to TRBJ2-2, with D possibly matching TRBD1 (6 bases). The CDR3 consists of 15 residues. Germline V CDR1 and CDR2: SGHVS, FNYEAQ. V lost 5 bases to trimming and J lost 5 bases, with 15 bases between them. In DNA form, the CDR3 reads TGTGCCAGCAGCCACGACCTCAGGGGAACCGGGGAGCTGTTTTTT. This sequence encodes CASSHDLRGTGELFF. Complete variable domain (other parts from reference TRBV7-6 and TRBJ2-2): GAGVSQSPRYKVTKRGQDVALRCDPISGHVSLYWYRQALGQGPEFLTYFNYEAQQDKSGLPNDRFSAERPEGSISTLTIQRTEQRDSAMYRCASSHDLRGTGELFFGEGSRLTVL.

The V and J genes are TRBV7-6 and TRBJ2-1, with 11 positions matching TRBD2. Germline values: CDR1 SGHVS, CDR2 FNYEAQ. The CDR3 runs to 17 residues. V was pared by 0 bases and J by 8 bases, with 9 bases of the junction left unmatched. The CDR3: CASSLAEPGTSGYEQFF. CDR3 nucleotide sequence: TGTGCCAGCAGCTTAGCAGAACCCGGGACTAGCGGCTATGAGCAGTTCTTC.

The rearrangement links TRBV9 to TRBJ2-1, with a weak D call TRBD2 (6 bases). The V end was cut by 0 bases, the J end by 8 bases, with 12 bases between. The CDR3 loop spans 14 amino acids. Germline V CDR1 and CDR2: SGDLS, YYNGEE. The CDR3 DNA reads as TGTGCCAGCAGCGTAGCGGGGGTTGAGGATGAGCAGTTCTTC. It yields the protein CASSVAGVEDEQFF. The entire variable domain, with the rest obtained from reference TRBV9 and TRBJ2-1, is as follows: DSGVTQTPKHLITATGQRVTLRCSPRSGDLSVYWYQQSLDQGLQFLIQYYNGEERAKGNILERFSAQQFPDLHSELNLSSLELGDSALYFCASSVAGVEDEQFFGPGTRLTVL.

The J gene is TRBJ2-1, the V gene TRBV27; D is unresolved. This CDR3 contains 15 residues. Trimming shortened V by 3 bases and J by 0 bases, and 9 bases separated the two germline ends. CDR1 and CDR2 (germline): MNHEY, SMNVEV (reference sequence). The chain's CDR3 is CASSLRPSSYNEQFF. The CDR3, as DNA: TGTGCCAGCAGTTTGAGGCCTAGCTCCTACAATGAGCAGTTCTTC.

The gene calls are TRBV29-1 and TRBJ2-7; D is undetermined. Germline V gene sequence: CDR1 SQVTM, CDR2 ANQGSEA. V lost 6 bases and J lost 4, with 16 bases in between. This CDR3 is 13 amino acids long. CDR3 DNA: TGCAGCGTGCCTTCCCTGGATACTTACGAGCAGTACTTC. The encoded protein is CSVPSLDTYEQYF.

The chain has TRBV24-1 and TRBJ1-1; the D gene is possibly TRBD1 (6 bases). CDR3 length: 12 residues. CDR1 KGHDR and CDR2 SFDVKD come from the germline V gene. The DNA for the CDR3 is TGTGTGACCCAGGGGTTGAACACTGAAGCTTTCTTT. Its translation: CVTQGLNTEAFF.

The chain's CDR3 is CATSRDSGSLRYTF. The CDR3 coding sequence is TGTGCCACCAGCAGAGATTCCGGGTCCCTGCGCTACACCTTC. This sequence joins TRBV15 and TRBJ1-2; D is unclear. The ends were cut back, 0 bases at V and 9 bases at J, with 14 bases in the middle. The germline V gene encodes CDR1 LNHNV and CDR2 YYDKDF (reference sequence). The CDR3 covers 14 residues.

The chain uses TRBV6-5 and TRBJ1-1; D is unresolved. Germline lookup yields CDR1 MNHEY and CDR2 SVGAGI. The ends were cut back, 10 bases at V and 0 bases at J, with 12 bases in the middle. The CDR3 spans 13 residues. The chain's CDR3 is CATTYGMNTEAFF. The CDR3 bases are TGTGCCACCACGTACGGGATGAACACTGAAGCTTTCTTT.

V usage is TRBV2 and J usage is TRBJ2-7; TRBD1 is a possible D gene (5 bases). This CDR3 comprises 15 residues. Germline lookup yields CDR1 SNHLY and CDR2 FYNNEI. V lost 3 bases to trimming and J lost 3 bases, with 15 bases between them. The CDR3 DNA follows: TGTGCCAGCAGTGATCGGTGGACACCCTTCTACGAGCAGTACTTC. Protein sequence: CASSDRWTPFYEQYF.

The V and J genes are TRBV7-9 and TRBJ1-1; 9 bases fit TRBD1. The germline CDR1 and CDR2 sequences are SEHNR and FQNEAQ (reference sequence). The CDR3 totals 14 residues. Trimming at V came to 7 bases and at J to 5 bases, leaving 8 bases not matched to a gene. This chain's CDR3 is CASTSGQGRTEAFF. CDR3 in DNA: TGTGCCAGCACCTCCGGACAGGGGAGGACTGAAGCTTTCTTT.

This clone was picked up a small number of times. The chain uses TRBV7-9 and TRBJ2-7, with TRBD2 identical over 8 bases. Trimming at V came to 2 bases and at J to 6 bases, leaving 3 bases not matched to a gene. This CDR3 comprises 13 residues. The germline V gene encodes CDR1 SEHNR and CDR2 FQNEAQ (reference sequence). This CDR3 is CASSLSAGVEQYF. Here the CDR3 DNA reads TGTGCCAGCAGCTTATCAGCGGGAGTCGAGCAGTACTTC.

CDR3 protein: CASSIDRGNYGYTF. The CDR3 DNA reads as TGTGCCAGCAGCATCGACAGGGGGAACTATGGCTACACCTTC. J is TRBJ1-2 and V is TRBV7-2; the match to TRBD1 covers 9 bases. Germline V CDR1 and CDR2: SGHTA, FQGNSA. With 5 bases clipped from V and 2 bases from J, the junction kept 3 bases outside the gene matches. The CDR3 is 14 residues long.